This T cell receptor (beta chain) stems from a study of EBV T-cell therapy then PD-1 blockade in nasopharyngeal carcinoma. Germline values: CDR1 MNHEY, CDR2 SVGEGT. V lost 4 bases, J lost 6 bases, and 12 bases lay in between. The CDR3 has 14 residues. Described treatment: AdE1-LMPpoly-expanded autologous EBV-specific T-cell therapy followed by anti-PD-1 nivolumab. The table came from immunoSEQ multiplex PCR; TCRdb's copy has only in-frame clones and leaves some out. The sample records roughly 16,000 clones, roughly 84% being singletons. This clone occurred a few times. Its target is unknown. Sequencing was performed on CD8+ T cells from blood, taken at day 0 from a patient whose treatment included autologous EBV-specific T cells and nivolumab. The chain employs TRBV6-2 or TRBV6-3 and TRBJ2-2, with a tentative D call TRBD2 (5 bases). The receptor's source is a man between 40 and 49 years old with nasopharyngeal carcinoma. DNA of the CDR3: TGTGCCAGCAGTTCCCAGGAGGTCGCCGGGGAGCTGTTTTTT. Protein: CASSSQEVAGELFF.